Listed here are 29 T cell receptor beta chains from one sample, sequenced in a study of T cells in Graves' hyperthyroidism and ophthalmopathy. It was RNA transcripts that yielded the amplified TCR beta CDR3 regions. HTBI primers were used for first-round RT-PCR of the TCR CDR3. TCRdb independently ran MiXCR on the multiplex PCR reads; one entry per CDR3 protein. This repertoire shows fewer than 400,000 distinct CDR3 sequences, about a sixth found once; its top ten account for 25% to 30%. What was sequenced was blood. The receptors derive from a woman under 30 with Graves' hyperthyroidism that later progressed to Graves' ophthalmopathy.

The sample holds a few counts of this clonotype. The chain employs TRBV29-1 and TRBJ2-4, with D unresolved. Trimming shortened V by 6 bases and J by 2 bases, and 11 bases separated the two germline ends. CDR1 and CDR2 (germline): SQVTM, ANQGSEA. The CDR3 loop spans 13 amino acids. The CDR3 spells CSVLGLTKNIQYF. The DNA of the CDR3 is TGCAGCGTATTAGGGCTAACCAAAAACATTCAGTACTTC.

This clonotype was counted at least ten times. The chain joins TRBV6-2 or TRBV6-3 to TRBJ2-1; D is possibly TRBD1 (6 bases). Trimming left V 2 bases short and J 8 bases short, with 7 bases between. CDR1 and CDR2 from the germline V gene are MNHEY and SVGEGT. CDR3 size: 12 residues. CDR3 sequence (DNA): TGTGCCAGCAGTTACCAGGGGTATGAGCAGTTCTTC. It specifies CASSYQGYEQFF.

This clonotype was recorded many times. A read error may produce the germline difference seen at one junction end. The CDR3, as DNA: TGTGCCAGCAGCTTGGACAGCAATCAGCCCCAGCATTTT. Protein sequence: CASSLDSNQPQHF. The chain combines TRBV5-1 with TRBJ1-5; no definite D call. The CDR3 consists of 13 residues. The germline CDR1 and CDR2 sequences are SGHRS and YFSETQ.

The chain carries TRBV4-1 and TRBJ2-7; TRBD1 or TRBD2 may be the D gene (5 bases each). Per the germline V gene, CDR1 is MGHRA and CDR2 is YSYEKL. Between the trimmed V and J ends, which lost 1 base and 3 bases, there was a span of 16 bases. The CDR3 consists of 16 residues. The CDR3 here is CASSQVLGRPDYEQYF. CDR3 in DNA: TGCGCCAGCAGCCAAGTTTTGGGACGGCCTGACTACGAGCAGTACTTC.

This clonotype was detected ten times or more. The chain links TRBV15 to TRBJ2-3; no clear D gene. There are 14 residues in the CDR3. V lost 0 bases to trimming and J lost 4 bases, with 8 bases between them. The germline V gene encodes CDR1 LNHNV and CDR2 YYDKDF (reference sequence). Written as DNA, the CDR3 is TGTGCCACCAGCAGAGAGGGCGTTCCAGATACGCAGTATTTT. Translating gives CATSREGVPDTQYF.

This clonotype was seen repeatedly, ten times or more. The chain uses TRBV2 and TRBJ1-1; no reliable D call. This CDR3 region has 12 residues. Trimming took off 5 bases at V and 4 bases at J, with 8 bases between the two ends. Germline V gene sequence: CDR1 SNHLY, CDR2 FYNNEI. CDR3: CASSPLSTEAFF. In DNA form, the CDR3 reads TGTGCCAGCAGTCCTCTGTCCACTGAAGCTTTCTTT.

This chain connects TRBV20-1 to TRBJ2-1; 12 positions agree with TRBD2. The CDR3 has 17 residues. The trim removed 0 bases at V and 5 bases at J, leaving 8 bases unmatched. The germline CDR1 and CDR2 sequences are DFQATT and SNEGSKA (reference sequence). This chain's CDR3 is CSARDQRLAGVNNEQFF. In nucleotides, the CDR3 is TGCAGTGCTAGAGATCAACGACTAGCGGGAGTTAACAATGAGCAGTTCTTC.

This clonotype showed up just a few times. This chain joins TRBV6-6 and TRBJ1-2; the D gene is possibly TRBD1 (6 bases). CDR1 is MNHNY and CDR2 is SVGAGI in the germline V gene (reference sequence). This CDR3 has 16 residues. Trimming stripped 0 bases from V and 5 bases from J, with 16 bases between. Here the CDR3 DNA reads TGTGCCAGCAGTTACTCGGAACGGACAGACGTTTATGGCTACACCTTC. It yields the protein CASSYSERTDVYGYTF.

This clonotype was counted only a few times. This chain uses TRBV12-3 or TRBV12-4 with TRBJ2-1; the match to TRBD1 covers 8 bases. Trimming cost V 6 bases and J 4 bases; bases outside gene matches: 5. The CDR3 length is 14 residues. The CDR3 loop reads CASSAGQEYNEQFF. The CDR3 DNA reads TGTGCCAGCAGCGCGGGACAGGAGTACAATGAGCAGTTCTTC.

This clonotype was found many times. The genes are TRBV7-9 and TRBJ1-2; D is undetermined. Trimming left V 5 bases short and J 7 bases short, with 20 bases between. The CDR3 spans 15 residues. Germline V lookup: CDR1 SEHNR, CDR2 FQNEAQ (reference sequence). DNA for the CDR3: TGTGCCAGCAGCCCTCGGACGGAACACCACCTTGGCTACACCTTC. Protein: CASSPRTEHHLGYTF.

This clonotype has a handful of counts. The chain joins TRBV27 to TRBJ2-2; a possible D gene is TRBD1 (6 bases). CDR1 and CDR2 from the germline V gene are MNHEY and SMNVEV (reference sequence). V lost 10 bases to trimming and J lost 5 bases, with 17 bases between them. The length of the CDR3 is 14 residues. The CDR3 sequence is CATGSTGWTGELFF. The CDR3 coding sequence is TGTGCCACCGGATCGACAGGATGGACCGGGGAGCTGTTTTTT.

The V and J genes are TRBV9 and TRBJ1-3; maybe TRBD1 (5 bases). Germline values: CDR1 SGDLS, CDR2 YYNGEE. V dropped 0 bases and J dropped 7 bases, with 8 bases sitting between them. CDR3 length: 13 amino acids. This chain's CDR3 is CASSVEGFNTIYF. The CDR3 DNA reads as TGTGCCAGCAGCGTAGAGGGGTTCAACACCATATATTTT.

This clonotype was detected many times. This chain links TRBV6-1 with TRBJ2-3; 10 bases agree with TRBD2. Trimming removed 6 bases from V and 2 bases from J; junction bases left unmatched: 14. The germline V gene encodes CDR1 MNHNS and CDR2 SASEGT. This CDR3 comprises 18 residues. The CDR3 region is CASSLSWGTSVYTDTQYF. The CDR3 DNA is TGTGCCAGCAGCCTTTCCTGGGGGACTAGCGTCTACACAGATACGCAGTATTTT.

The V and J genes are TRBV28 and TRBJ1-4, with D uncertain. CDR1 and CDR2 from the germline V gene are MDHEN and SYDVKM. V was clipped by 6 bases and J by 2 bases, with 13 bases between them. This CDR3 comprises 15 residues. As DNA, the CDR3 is TGTGCCAGCAGCCCTTGGGCCGGGACTAATGAAAAACTGTTTTTT. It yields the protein CASSPWAGTNEKLFF.

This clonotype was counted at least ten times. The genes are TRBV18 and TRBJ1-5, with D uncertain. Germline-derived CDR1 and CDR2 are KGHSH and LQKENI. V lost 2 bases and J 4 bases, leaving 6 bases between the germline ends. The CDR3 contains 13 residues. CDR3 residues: CASSPTENQPQHF. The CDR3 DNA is TGTGCCAGCTCACCAACAGAGAATCAGCCCCAGCATTTT.

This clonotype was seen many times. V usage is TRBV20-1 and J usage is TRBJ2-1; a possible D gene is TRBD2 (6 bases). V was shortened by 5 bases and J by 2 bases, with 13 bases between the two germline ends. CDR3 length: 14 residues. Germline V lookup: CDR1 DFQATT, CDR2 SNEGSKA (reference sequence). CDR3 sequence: CSAGSGGTYNEQFF. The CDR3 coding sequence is TGCAGTGCTGGTAGCGGAGGGACCTACAATGAGCAGTTCTTC.

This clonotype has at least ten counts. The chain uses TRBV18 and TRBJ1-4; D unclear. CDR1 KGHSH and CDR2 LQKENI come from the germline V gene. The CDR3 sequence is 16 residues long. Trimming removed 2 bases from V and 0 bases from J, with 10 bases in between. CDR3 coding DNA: TGTGCCAGCTCACCATACTTTGGAGCAACTAATGAAAAACTGTTTTTT. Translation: CASSPYFGATNEKLFF.

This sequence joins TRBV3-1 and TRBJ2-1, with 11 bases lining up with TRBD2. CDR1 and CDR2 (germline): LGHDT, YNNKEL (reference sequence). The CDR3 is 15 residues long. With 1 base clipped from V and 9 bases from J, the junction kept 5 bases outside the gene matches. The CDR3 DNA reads TGTGCCAGCAGCCAAGTTAGCGGGAGGGGGTTTGAGCAGTTCTTC. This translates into CASSQVSGRGFEQFF.

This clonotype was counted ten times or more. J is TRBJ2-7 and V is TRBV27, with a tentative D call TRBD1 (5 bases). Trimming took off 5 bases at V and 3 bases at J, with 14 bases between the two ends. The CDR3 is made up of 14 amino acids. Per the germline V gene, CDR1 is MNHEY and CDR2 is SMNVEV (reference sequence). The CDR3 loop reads CASSLDQGLYEQYF. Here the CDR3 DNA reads TGTGCCAGCAGTCTTGATCAGGGCCTCTACGAGCAGTACTTC.

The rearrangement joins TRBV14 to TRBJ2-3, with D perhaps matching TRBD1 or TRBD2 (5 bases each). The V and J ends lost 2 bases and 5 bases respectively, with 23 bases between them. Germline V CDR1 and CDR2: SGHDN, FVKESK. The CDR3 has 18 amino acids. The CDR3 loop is CASSQIGRFGDPEDTQYF. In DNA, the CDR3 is TGTGCCAGCAGCCAAATTGGCAGGTTCGGGGACCCCGAAGATACGCAGTATTTT.

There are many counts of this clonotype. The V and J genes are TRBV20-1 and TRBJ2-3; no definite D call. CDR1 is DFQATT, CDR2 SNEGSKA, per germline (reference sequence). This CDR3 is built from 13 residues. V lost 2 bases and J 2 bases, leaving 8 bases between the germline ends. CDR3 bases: TGCAGTGCTAGAAGTGACAACACAGATACGCAGTATTTT. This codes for CSARSDNTDTQYF.

The CDR3: CASSLVGRTVGEQYF. The CDR3 DNA reads TGTGCCAGCAGCTTAGTCGGGAGGACCGTGGGAGAGCAGTACTTC. The V gene is TRBV7-2, the J gene TRBJ2-7; the match to TRBD2 covers 7 bases. Trimming at V came to 1 base and at J to 7 bases, leaving 10 bases not matched to a gene. The CDR3 spans 15 residues. Looked up from germline, CDR1 is SGHTA and CDR2 is FQGNSA. Together with reference TRBV7-2 and TRBJ2-7, the CDR3 gives the full variable domain: GAGVSQSPSNKVTEKGKDVELRCDPISGHTALYWYRQSLGQGLEFLIYFQGNSAPDKSGLPSDRFSAERTGGSVSTLTIQRTQQEDSAVYLCASSLVGRTVGEQYFGPGTRLTVT.

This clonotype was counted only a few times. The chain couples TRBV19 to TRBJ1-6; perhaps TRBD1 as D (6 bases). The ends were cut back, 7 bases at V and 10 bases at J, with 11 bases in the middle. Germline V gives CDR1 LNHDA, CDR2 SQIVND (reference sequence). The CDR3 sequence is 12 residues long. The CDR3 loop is CASNTGRSPLHF. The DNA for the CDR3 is TGTGCCAGTAACACAGGGCGGTCACCCCTCCACTTT.

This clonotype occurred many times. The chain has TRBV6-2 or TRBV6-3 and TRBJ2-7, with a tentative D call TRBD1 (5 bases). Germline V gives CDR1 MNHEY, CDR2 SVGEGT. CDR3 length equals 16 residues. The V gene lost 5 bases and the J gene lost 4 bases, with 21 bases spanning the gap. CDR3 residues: CASSPQGKVTEYEQYF. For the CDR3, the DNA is TGTGCCAGCAGTCCCCAGGGTAAGGTAACGGAGTACGAGCAGTACTTC.

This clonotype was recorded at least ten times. Written as DNA, the CDR3 is TGCGCCAGCCAGCCAGGGCCCCGAGACGAGCAGTACTTC. Protein sequence: CASQPGPRDEQYF. The V call is TRBV5-1, the J call TRBJ2-7, with D perhaps matching TRBD1 (5 bases). The CDR3 length is 13 residues. The germline V gene encodes CDR1 SGHRS and CDR2 YFSETQ. Trimming shortened V by 7 bases and J by 5 bases, and 16 bases separated the two germline ends.

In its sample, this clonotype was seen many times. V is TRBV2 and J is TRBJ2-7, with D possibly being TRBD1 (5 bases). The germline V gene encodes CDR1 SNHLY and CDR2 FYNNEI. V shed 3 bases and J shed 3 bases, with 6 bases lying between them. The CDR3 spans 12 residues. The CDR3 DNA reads TGTGCCAGCAGTGATGACAGCTACGAGCAGTACTTC. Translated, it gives CASSDDSYEQYF. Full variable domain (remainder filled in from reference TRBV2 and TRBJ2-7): EPEVTQTPSHQVTQMGQEVILRCVPISNHLYFYWYRQILGQKVEFLVSFYNNEISEKSEIFDDQFSVERPDGSNFTLKIRSTKLEDSAMYFCASSDDSYEQYFGPGTRLTVT.

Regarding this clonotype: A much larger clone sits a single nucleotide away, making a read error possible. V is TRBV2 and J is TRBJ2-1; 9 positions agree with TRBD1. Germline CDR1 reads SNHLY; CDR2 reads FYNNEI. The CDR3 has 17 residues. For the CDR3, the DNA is TGTGCCAGCAGCTCCAGCTACAGGACAGGGGCCTACGATGAGCAGTTCTTC. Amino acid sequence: CASSSSYRTGAYDEQFF.

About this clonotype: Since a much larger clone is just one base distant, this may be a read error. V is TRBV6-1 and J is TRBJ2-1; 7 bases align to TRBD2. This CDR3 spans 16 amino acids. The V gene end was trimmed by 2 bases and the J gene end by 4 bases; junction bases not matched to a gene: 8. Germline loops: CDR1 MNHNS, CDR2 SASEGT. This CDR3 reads CASSEWGGSPYNEQFF. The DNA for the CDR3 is TGTGCCAGCAGTGAATGGGGCGGGAGTCCTTACAATGAGCAGTTCTTC.

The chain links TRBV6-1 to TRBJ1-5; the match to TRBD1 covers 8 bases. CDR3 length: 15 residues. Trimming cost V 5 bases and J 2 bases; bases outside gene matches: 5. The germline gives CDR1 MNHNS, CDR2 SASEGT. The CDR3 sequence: CASSSDRGRNQPQHF. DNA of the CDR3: TGTGCCAGCAGTTCCGACAGGGGTCGCAATCAGCCCCAGCATTTT.